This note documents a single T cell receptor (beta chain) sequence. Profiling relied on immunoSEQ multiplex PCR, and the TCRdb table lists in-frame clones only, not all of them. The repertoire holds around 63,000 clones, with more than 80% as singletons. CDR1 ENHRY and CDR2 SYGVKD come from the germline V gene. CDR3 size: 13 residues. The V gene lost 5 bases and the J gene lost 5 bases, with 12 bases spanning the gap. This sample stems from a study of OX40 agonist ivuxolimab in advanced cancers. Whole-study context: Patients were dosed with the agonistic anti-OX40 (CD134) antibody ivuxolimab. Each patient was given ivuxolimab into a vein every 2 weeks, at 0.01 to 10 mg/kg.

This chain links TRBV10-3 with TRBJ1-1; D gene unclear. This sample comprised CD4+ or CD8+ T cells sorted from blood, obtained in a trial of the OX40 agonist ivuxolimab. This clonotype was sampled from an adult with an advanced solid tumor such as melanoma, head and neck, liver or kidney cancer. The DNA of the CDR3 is TGTGCCATCAGTAAGGCTAGCAATACTGAAGCTTTCTTT. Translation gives CAISKASNTEAFF.